A single sample is the source of the 13 T cell receptor beta chains below, sequenced in a study of cytomegalovirus exposure and HLA in healthy donors. Primers: 60 Vbeta forward and 13 Jbeta reverse. Repertoires were generated with immunoSEQ multiplex PCR, while TCRdb's copy carries only in-frame clones and drops some. In the table there are about 200,000 clones, 79% of which are singletons. Sequences were obtained from PBMCs. The receptors shown here come from a man aged 50-59 years in good health and CMV-seronegative.

V gene TRBV5-4 combines with J gene TRBJ2-5; TRBD1 aligns across 9 bases. The J call is doubtful: the DNA matches TRBJ2-7 better. CDR3 length: 14 residues. Germline V gene lookup returns CDR1 SGHNT and CDR2 YYREEE (reference sequence). The CDR3 DNA reads TGTGCCAGCAGCTTGGGGGACAGGGACTACGAGCAGTACTTC. Its protein is CASSLGDRDYEQYF.

V and J are TRBV9 and TRBJ2-3, with a tentative D call TRBD1 (6 bases). There are 15 residues in the CDR3. V lost 0 bases and J 3 bases, leaving 11 bases between the germline ends. The germline gives CDR1 SGDLS, CDR2 YYNGEE. DNA for the CDR3: TGTGCCAGCAGCGTAGCTACAGGGACGACAGATACGCAGTATTTT. As protein: CASSVATGTTDTQYF.

V usage is TRBV7-9 and J usage is TRBJ2-7, with D tentatively TRBD2 (6 bases). Germline-derived CDR1 and CDR2 are SEHNR and FQNEAQ (reference sequence). V gave up 5 bases and J gave up 4 bases, with 12 bases separating them. This CDR3 comprises 13 residues. CDR3 in amino acids: CASSQALAYEQYF. Here the CDR3 DNA reads TGTGCCAGCAGCCAGGCACTAGCATACGAGCAGTACTTC.

The V call is TRBV29-1, the J call TRBJ1-2; 9 nucleotides align to TRBD1. V shed 7 bases and J 2 bases; nucleotides not matched to a gene: 2. Per germline, CDR1 SQVTM and CDR2 ANQGSEA. This CDR3 comprises 12 residues. The CDR3 loop is CSDGQGNYGYTF. DNA of the CDR3: TGCAGCGACGGACAGGGGAACTATGGCTACACCTTC.

A word on this clone: At one end, the junction sequence differs from germline, possibly due to a read error. The CDR3 nucleotides are TGTTCCAGCAGCTTTGAGTGGACAGGGATAAACTATGGCTACACCTTC. Amino acids: CSSSFEWTGINYGYTF. V usage is TRBV7-9 and J usage is TRBJ1-2, with 8 bases aligning to TRBD1. The germline V gene has CDR1 SEHNR and CDR2 FQNEAQ (reference sequence). The CDR3 loop spans 16 amino acids.

The V gene is TRBV7-3, the J gene TRBJ2-2, with TRBD2 matching 7 bases. Germline trimming cut 0 bases from V and 4 bases from J; bases unmatched to any gene: 11. CDR1 is SGHTA and CDR2 is FQGTGA in the germline V gene. The CDR3 runs 18 residues. CDR3 sequence: CASSLTPLAVVGTGELFF. The CDR3 region has the DNA TGTGCCAGCAGCTTAACCCCCCTAGCGGTAGTAGGCACCGGGGAGCTGTTTTTT.

The chain recombines TRBV13 with TRBJ2-5; 11 bases match TRBD2. CDR1 is PRHDT and CDR2 is FYEKMQ in the germline V gene (reference sequence). CDR3 length equals 16 residues. The trim removed 0 bases at V and 7 bases at J, leaving 7 bases unmatched. Here the CDR3 reads CASSLGGTSGPGTQYF. The CDR3 coding sequence is TGTGCCAGCAGCTTAGGCGGGACTAGCGGTCCGGGGACCCAGTACTTC.

This chain joins TRBV5-3 and TRBJ2-4, with TRBD1 identical over 8 bases. TRBV5-3 is designated an ORF whose function remains uncertain. Germline trimming cut 0 bases from V and 0 bases from J; bases unmatched to any gene: 14. The CDR3 runs to 20 residues. The CDR3 nucleotides are TGTGCCAGAAGCTTGGCAGGAGGCAGGGGGCCAGGGGTAGCCAAAAACATTCAGTACTTC. As protein: CARSLAGGRGPGVAKNIQYF.

This chain joins TRBV19 and TRBJ2-7, with 7 positions matching TRBD2. Trimming at V came to 5 bases and at J to 2 bases, leaving 6 bases not matched to a gene. Germline V lookup: CDR1 LNHDA, CDR2 SQIVND (reference sequence). This CDR3 spans 14 amino acids. The CDR3 sequence: CASSWAGEAYEQYF. The DNA of the CDR3 is TGTGCCAGTAGTTGGGCGGGAGAGGCCTACGAGCAGTACTTC. The full variable domain, completed using reference TRBV19 and TRBJ2-7, is DGGITQSPKYLFRKEGQNVTLSCEQNLNHDAMYWYRQDPGQGLRLIYYSQIVNDFQKGDIAEGYSVSREKKESFPLTVTSAQKNPTAFYLCASSWAGEAYEQYFGPGTRLTVT.

This chain connects TRBV6-1 to TRBJ2-6; D is uncertain. V gave up 3 bases and J gave up 2 bases, with 20 bases separating them. The CDR3 sequence is 19 residues long. Germline V lookup: CDR1 MNHNS, CDR2 SASEGT. The CDR3 protein is CASSEVSQSRPTGANVLTF. The CDR3 bases are TGTGCCAGCAGTGAGGTCTCACAGAGTCGTCCTACTGGGGCCAACGTCCTGACTTTC.

The chain couples TRBV5-1 to TRBJ2-1; D is perhaps TRBD1 (6 bases). The CDR3 consists of 13 residues. Trimming stripped 4 bases from V and 4 bases from J, with 9 bases between. Germline V gene data show CDR1 as SGHRS and CDR2 as YFSETQ. CDR3 sequence: CASSQDSYNEQFF. CDR3 DNA sequence: TGCGCCAGCAGCCAGGACAGTTACAATGAGCAGTTCTTC.

The J gene is TRBJ2-1, the V gene TRBV15, with a possible D match to TRBD1 (6 bases). CDR3 length equals 16 residues. Trimming took off 0 bases at V and 5 bases at J, with 14 bases between the two ends. The germline V gene encodes CDR1 LNHNV and CDR2 YYDKDF (reference sequence). Here the CDR3 reads CATSRDLGAMNNEQFF. The CDR3 coding sequence is TGTGCCACCAGCAGAGATCTGGGGGCTATGAACAATGAGCAGTTCTTC.

The rearrangement uses TRBV15 and TRBJ2-5, with a tentative D call TRBD2 (5 bases). Trimming took off 1 base at V and 6 bases at J, with 18 bases between the two ends. The CDR3 consists of 16 residues. Germline CDR1 reads LNHNV; CDR2 reads YYDKDF (reference sequence). The CDR3 sequence: CATSRAEAAVTQTQYF. The CDR3 region has the DNA TGTGCCACCAGCAGAGCGGAGGCGGCCGTGACTCAGACCCAGTACTTC.